Presented here are 9 T cell receptor beta chains from one specimen sequenced in a study of regulatory T cells in long-lasting Graves disease. Through Arm-PCR of CDR3 regions and iRepertoire HTBI primers, TCR beta libraries were built. TCRdb passed the multiplex PCR reads through MiXCR, listing each CDR3 protein once. This table has roughly 490,000 distinct CDR3 sequences, approximately 22% appearing once. The time point: persistent/refractory GD, antithyroid drugs over 5 years with positive TRAb. Researchers made the TCR library from RNA that was extracted from PBMCs. The source material was peripheral blood mononuclear cells (PBMCs), sampled when the disease was refractory, from a patient treated with antithyroid drugs. These TCRs come from a female donor with Graves disease.

Notes on this clonotype: The junction differs from germline at one of its ends, possibly a read error. This sequence joins TRBV2 and TRBJ2-7, with D possibly TRBD2 on 5 matching bases. The CDR3 covers 15 residues. CDR1 is SNHLY and CDR2 is FYNNEI in the germline V gene. This CDR3 reads CVSSAGLQGTYEQYF. The CDR3 DNA is TGTGTCAGCAGCGCCGGACTGCAAGGGACCTACGAGCAGTACTTC.

This clonotype was observed many times. The chain employs TRBV28 and TRBJ1-2, with D possibly being TRBD1 (5 bases). Germline V gene data show CDR1 as MDHEN and CDR2 as SYDVKM. With 5 bases removed from V and 7 bases from J, the gap between germline ends came to 17 bases. This CDR3 is 14 amino acids long. CDR3 region: CASSPLMRGVGYTF. DNA for the CDR3: TGTGCCAGCAGTCCCCTGATGAGAGGGGTTGGCTACACCTTC.

This clonotype was detected a few times. The chain carries TRBV12-3 or TRBV12-4 and TRBJ1-1; D possibly corresponds to TRBD1 (6 bases). Trimming removed 5 bases at V and 3 bases at J, with 13 bases between. The CDR3 loop spans 14 amino acids. CDR3 sequence: CASSTPDSYTEAFF. The CDR3 DNA is TGTGCCAGCAGTACGCCGGACAGCTACACTGAAGCTTTCTTT.

This clonotype occurred once. This likely traces to a read error, being one base from a far larger clone. The rearrangement joins TRBV2 to TRBJ2-6; D remains unclear. Germline V CDR1 and CDR2: SNHLY, FYNNEI. This CDR3 spans 15 amino acids. Trimming removed 10 bases from V and 3 bases from J, with 16 bases in between. The DNA for the CDR3 is TGTGCCAACAGACATGGGGTACTTGGGGCCAACGTCCTGACTTTC. Its protein is CANRHGVLGANVLTF.

The chain combines TRBV9 with TRBJ2-2, with a possible D match to TRBD2 (6 bases). Trimming removed 4 bases at V and 6 bases at J, with 19 bases between. Germline V gene sequence: CDR1 SGDLS, CDR2 YYNGEE. The CDR3 spans 16 residues. The CDR3 DNA reads as TGTGCCAGCAGCCCCCATTCGGGAGCGAAGGCCGGGGAGCTGTTTTTT. This encodes CASSPHSGAKAGELFF.

Many counts were recorded for this clonotype. The chain joins TRBV11-3 to TRBJ2-5; 9 bases map to TRBD2. CDR3 length: 16 amino acids. The V gene's germline CDR1 is SGHNT and CDR2 YENEEA. The V segment lost 5 bases and the J segment 0 bases; nucleotides outside the gene matches: 7. CDR3 sequence (DNA): TGTGCCAGCAGCACACGGACTAGCGCATACCAAGAGACCCAGTACTTC. Translated, it gives CASSTRTSAYQETQYF.

About this clonotype: A much larger clone lies a single base off, so this may be a read error. V is TRBV12-5 and J is TRBJ1-1; TRBD1 might be the D (5 bases). The germline V and J ends were trimmed by 0 bases and 0 bases, with 14 bases remaining between them. The CDR3 is made up of 17 amino acids. Germline V gene sequence: CDR1 LGHNT, CDR2 FRNRAP. The CDR3 here is CASGLVAGRQLNTEAFF. In DNA form, the CDR3 reads TGTGCTAGTGGTTTGGTAGCGGGGCGACAGTTGAACACTGAAGCTTTCTTT.

J is TRBJ1-5 and V is TRBV7-9, with D perhaps TRBD1 (5 bases). V lost 1 base to trimming and J lost 6 bases, with 16 bases between them. CDR1 is SEHNR and CDR2 is FQNEAQ in the germline V gene (reference sequence). This CDR3 has 16 amino acids. The CDR3 here is CASSLGVQEMGQPQHF. Written as DNA, the CDR3 is TGTGCCAGCAGCTTAGGCGTACAGGAAATGGGTCAGCCCCAGCATTTT.

This clonotype was seen at least ten times. The chain carries TRBV12-5 and TRBJ1-1; TRBD1 agrees at 9 bases. Germline CDR1 reads LGHNT; CDR2 reads FRNRAP. The CDR3 consists of 16 residues. Unmatched junction bases numbered 14, after V lost 5 bases and J lost 7 bases. Here the CDR3 reads CASGTPGQGVRDEAFF. CDR3 DNA: TGTGCTAGTGGTACTCCGGGACAGGGCGTTAGGGATGAAGCTTTCTTT.